The clone carrying this T cell receptor beta chain has only a few counts. Antigen unknown. The CDR3 consists of 14 residues. Investigators reverse transcribed all isolated RNA, so they sequenced expressed TCRB transcripts. Method: immunoSEQ multiplex PCR; TCRdb's copy keeps in-frame clones and lacks some. The table includes approximately 300,000 clones, 9.5% to 12% detected once. The sample comes from a study of beta chain features in type 1 diabetes. Points from the study as a whole: The naive, central memory and Treg TCRB repertoires looked more alike in patients than they did in healthy donors.

The source material was naive CD4+ T cells from blood. The V and J genes are TRBV21-1 and TRBJ2-7; the table's TRBD2 call for D was not verified on the DNA. TRBV21-1 is flagged as a pseudogene. The clonotype comes from a young woman in good health. Here the CDR3 DNA reads TGTGCCAGCAGCAAAATCACGGGTTACTACGAGCAGTACTTC. It encodes CASSKITGYYEQYF.